This T cell receptor (beta chain) originates from a study of T cells in Graves' hyperthyroidism and ophthalmopathy. About the research overall: It was at initial diagnosis, before any treatment, that peripheral blood was collected.

CDR3 size: 14 residues. CDR1 is KGHSH, CDR2 LQKENI, per germline. With 1 base clipped from V and 6 bases from J, the junction kept 3 bases outside the gene matches. Authors of the study amplified TCR beta CDR3 regions from RNA transcripts. Initially, a first-round RT-PCR of the TCR CDR3 employed the HTBI primer set. TCRdb called the multiplex PCR reads again in MiXCR, with one record for every CDR3 protein. Of some 560,000 distinct CDR3 sequences in the sample, 14% were seen once. Many counts were recorded for this clonotype. The source is a woman aged 40 to 50 with Graves' hyperthyroidism. The rearrangement joins TRBV18 to TRBJ2-1; 7 bases line up with TRBD1. Sequencing was done on a sample of blood. This chain's CDR3 is CASSPQGARNEQFF. CDR3 bases: TGTGCCAGCTCACCACAGGGGGCGCGCAATGAGCAGTTCTTC.